This T cell receptor beta chain was identified in a study of Tregs in tolerant kidney transplant recipients. This CDR3 has 14 amino acids. CDR1 is LNHDA, CDR2 SQIVND, per germline (reference sequence). The V segment lost 6 bases and the J segment 4 bases; nucleotides outside the gene matches: 7. Comments on this clone: Sequencing ends 3 residues short of the CDR3 end; the germline J gene provides the rest.

This table comes from immunoSEQ multiplex PCR, and its TCRdb copy is limited to in-frame clones, with some not included. The sample includes 31,000 or so clones. Unstimulated regulatory T cells (CD4+CD25+CD127-), CD4+CD25- non-regulatory cells, CD4 and CD8 cells were FACS-sorted from thawed PBMCs. The clonotype was recovered from a human donor who received a combined kidney and bone marrow transplant. The chain carries TRBV19 and TRBJ1-1; 8 bases match TRBD1. Here the sequenced sample was CD8+ T cells from blood, taken before the transplant. CDR3 loop: CASSLTGVGTEAFF. The sequenced part of the CDR3 DNA is TGTGCCAGTAGCCTGACAGGGGTGGGCACTGAA.